This T cell receptor beta chain derives from a study of blood T cell repertoires in COVID-19. Study-level background: Acute and convalescent COVID-19 samples came from the United States, Italy and Spain. T cells, B-cell-depleted T cells, or PBMCs supplied cDNA or gDNA.

The repertoire was sequenced with immunoSEQ multiplex PCR; TCRdb's copy has only in-frame clones and lacks some. The sample contains over 85,000 clones, around 92% of which appear only once. The V gene end was trimmed by 4 bases and the J gene end by 8 bases; junction bases not matched to a gene: 8. Looked up from germline, CDR1 is SGHNT and CDR2 is YYREEE (reference sequence). CDR3 length: 13 residues. The source material was peripheral blood. The receptor was isolated from a man younger than 30 with acute or convalescent COVID-19. The chain recombines TRBV5-4 with TRBJ1-1; TRBD1 matches at 7 bases. The CDR3 loop is CASSIDGTVEAFF. The DNA of the CDR3 is TGTGCCAGCAGCATCGATGGGACAGTCGAAGCTTTCTTT. Filled out from reference TRBV5-4 and TRBJ1-1, the complete variable domain reads ETGVTQSPTHLIKTRGQQVTLRCSSQSGHNTVSWYQQALGQGPQFIFQYYREEENGRGNFPPRFSGLQFPNYSSELNVNALELDDSALYLCASSIDGTVEAFFGQGTRLTVV.